The 5 T cell receptor beta chains below all came from one sample that was sequenced in a study of T cell repertoires in cytomegalovirus infection. One entry per CDR3 protein results from TCRdb running MiXCR on the reads. This sample has roughly 130,000 distinct CDR3 sequences, with roughly 25% found just once. No antigen has been identified for these receptors. The sample comprised PBMCs, sequenced either directly or after in vitro stimulation (not recorded which). Receptors were obtained from a human donor in good health (CMV status not recorded). Some clones in this sample may be carry-over from other donors' samples.

This chain uses TRBV12-5 with TRBJ1-5; maybe TRBD1 (5 bases). V dropped 6 bases and J dropped 0 bases, with 6 bases sitting between them. Per the germline V gene, CDR1 is LGHNT and CDR2 is FRNRAP. The CDR3 covers 13 residues. CDR3: CASGGRSNQPQHF. DNA of the CDR3: TGTGCTAGTGGGGGACGTAGCAATCAGCCCCAGCATTTT.

The chain has TRBV20-1 and TRBJ2-1; D may be TRBD2 (6 bases). The germline CDR1 and CDR2 sequences are DFQATT and SNEGSKA (reference sequence). The germline V and J ends were trimmed by 3 bases and 1 base, with 22 bases remaining between them. CDR3 length: 18 residues. The CDR3, as DNA: TGCAGTGCTAGCCCCCCGTGGTCGGACTACCGGTCCTACAATGAGCAGTTCTTC. It is translated as CSASPPWSDYRSYNEQFF.

In its sample, this clonotype was seen many times. The chain is built from TRBV5-4 and TRBJ2-1; D ambiguous. V lost 0 bases to trimming and J lost 10 bases, with 11 bases between them. CDR1 SGHNT and CDR2 YYREEE come from the germline V gene (reference sequence). The CDR3 contains 13 residues. Written as DNA, the CDR3 is TGTGCCAGCAGCTTGGTCGCGGAGACAGAGCAGTTCTTC. Translating gives CASSLVAETEQFF.

This clonotype has ten or more counts. This chain links TRBV6-2 or TRBV6-3 with TRBJ2-1, with 15 nucleotides matching TRBD2. V trimming: 4 bases; J trimming: 8 bases; junction bases outside the gene matches: 15. This CDR3 spans 19 amino acids. Germline CDR1 is MNHEY and CDR2 is SVGEGT. The CDR3 DNA sequence: TGTGCCAGCAGTTCCAGGACTAGCGGGAGGGCCAAGCATATCTATGAGCAGTTCTTC. Its translation: CASSSRTSGRAKHIYEQFF.

This clonotype appeared a few times. The V call is TRBV2, the J call TRBJ2-3; TRBD1 matches at 7 bases. Germline V gives CDR1 SNHLY, CDR2 FYNNEI. Trimming at V came to 7 bases and at J to 0 bases, leaving 4 bases not matched to a gene. The CDR3 runs 14 residues. CDR3 amino acids: CASTRQGSTDTQYF. CDR3 nucleotides: TGTGCCAGCACCCGACAGGGAAGCACAGATACGCAGTATTTT.